Listed here are 2 T cell receptor beta chains from one sample, sequenced in a study of T cells after yellow fever vaccination. TCRdb redid the calling of the 5' RACE reads with MiXCR, one entry per CDR3 protein. The data hold 250,000 to 400,000 distinct CDR3 sequences, with roughly 3.9% observed a single time. Sequencing was performed on PBMCs, taken 5 days after the yellow fever booster vaccination. The receptors stem from a man between 18 and 29 years old who received the YFV17D yellow fever vaccine.

V is TRBV7-6 and J is TRBJ2-1, with 8 positions matching TRBD2. This CDR3 is built from 15 residues. Trimming removed 1 base from V and 7 bases from J; junction bases left unmatched: 6. The V gene's germline CDR1 is SGHVS and CDR2 FNYEAQ. This CDR3 reads CASSLEGGGLNEQFF. Here the CDR3 DNA reads TGTGCCAGCAGCTTAGAGGGCGGGGGGTTGAATGAGCAGTTCTTC.

There are a few counts of this clonotype. The rearrangement uses TRBV29-1 and TRBJ1-2, with a tentative D call TRBD1 (6 bases). The CDR3 runs 10 residues. Trimming took off 4 bases at V and 7 bases at J, with 7 bases between the two ends. CDR1 is SQVTM and CDR2 is ANQGSEA in the germline V gene. The CDR3 spells CSVAGAGYTF. CDR3 nucleotides: TGCAGCGTTGCGGGGGCTGGCTACACCTTC.